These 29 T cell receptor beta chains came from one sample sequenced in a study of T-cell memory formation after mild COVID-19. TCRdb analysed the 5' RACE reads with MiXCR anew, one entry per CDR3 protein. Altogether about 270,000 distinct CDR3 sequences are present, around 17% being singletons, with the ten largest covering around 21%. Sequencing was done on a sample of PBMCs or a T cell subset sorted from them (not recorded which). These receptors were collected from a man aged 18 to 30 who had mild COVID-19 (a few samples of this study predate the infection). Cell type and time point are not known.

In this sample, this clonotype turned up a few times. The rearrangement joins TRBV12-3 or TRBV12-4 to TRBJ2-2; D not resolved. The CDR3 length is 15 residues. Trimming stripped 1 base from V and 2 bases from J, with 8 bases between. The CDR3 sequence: CASSLGQPNTGELFF. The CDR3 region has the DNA TGTGCCAGCAGTTTAGGGCAGCCCAACACCGGGGAGCTGTTTTTT.

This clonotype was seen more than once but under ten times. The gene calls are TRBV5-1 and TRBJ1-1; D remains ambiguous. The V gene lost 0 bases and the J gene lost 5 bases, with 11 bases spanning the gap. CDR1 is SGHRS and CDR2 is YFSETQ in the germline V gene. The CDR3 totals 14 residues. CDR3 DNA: TGCGCCAGCAGCTTGGAGGCGATGGGGACTGAAGCTTTCTTT. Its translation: CASSLEAMGTEAFF.

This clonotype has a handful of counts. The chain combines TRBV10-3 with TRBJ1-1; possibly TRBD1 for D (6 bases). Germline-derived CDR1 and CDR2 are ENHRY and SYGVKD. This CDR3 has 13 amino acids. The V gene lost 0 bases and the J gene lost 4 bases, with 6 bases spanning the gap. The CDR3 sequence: CAISESQGTEAFF. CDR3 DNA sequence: TGTGCCATCAGTGAGTCACAGGGCACTGAAGCTTTCTTT.

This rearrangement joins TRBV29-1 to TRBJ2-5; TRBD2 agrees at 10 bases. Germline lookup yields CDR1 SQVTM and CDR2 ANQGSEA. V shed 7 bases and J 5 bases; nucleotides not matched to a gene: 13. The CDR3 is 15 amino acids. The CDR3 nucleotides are TGCAGCGCGGATAGCGGGGGGCCTCGGGGGGAGACCCAGTACTTC. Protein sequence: CSADSGGPRGETQYF.

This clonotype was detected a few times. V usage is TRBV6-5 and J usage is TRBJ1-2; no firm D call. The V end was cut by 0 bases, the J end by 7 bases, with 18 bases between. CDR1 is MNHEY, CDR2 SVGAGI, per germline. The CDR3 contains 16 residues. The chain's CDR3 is CASSYSPLIGEGGYTF. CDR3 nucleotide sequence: TGTGCCAGCAGTTACTCCCCACTGATCGGGGAGGGTGGCTACACCTTC.

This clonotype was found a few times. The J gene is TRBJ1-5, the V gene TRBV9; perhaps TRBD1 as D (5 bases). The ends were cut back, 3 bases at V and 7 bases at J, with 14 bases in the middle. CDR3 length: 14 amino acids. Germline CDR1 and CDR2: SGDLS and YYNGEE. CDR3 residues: CASSEGVLGQPQHF. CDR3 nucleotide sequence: TGTGCCAGCAGCGAAGGGGTCCTGGGCCAGCCCCAGCATTTT. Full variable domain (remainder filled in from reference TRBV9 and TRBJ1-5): DSGVTQTPKHLITATGQRVTLRCSPRSGDLSVYWYQQSLDQGLQFLIQYYNGEERAKGNILERFSAQQFPDLHSELNLSSLELGDSALYFCASSEGVLGQPQHFGDGTRLSIL.

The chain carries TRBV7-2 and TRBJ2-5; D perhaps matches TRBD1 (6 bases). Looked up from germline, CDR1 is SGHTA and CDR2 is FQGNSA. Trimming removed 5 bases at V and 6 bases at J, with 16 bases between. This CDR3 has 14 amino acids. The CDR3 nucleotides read TGTGCCAGCAGCCCCGGGCCAGGGGTGAAGACCCAGTACTTC. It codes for CASSPGPGVKTQYF.

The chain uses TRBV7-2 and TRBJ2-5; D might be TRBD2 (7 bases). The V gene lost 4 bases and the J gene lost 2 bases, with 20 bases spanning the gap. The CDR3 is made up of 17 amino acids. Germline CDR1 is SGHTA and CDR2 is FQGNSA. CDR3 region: CASSSPAMRGPQETQYF. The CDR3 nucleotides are TGTGCCAGCAGCTCACCCGCCATGCGGGGGCCACAAGAGACCCAGTACTTC.

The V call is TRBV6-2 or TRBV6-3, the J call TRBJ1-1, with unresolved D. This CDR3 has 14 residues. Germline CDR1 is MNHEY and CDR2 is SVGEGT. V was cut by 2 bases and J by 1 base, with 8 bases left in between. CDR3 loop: CASSYKGPNTEAFF. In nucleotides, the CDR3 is TGTGCCAGCAGTTACAAAGGGCCGAACACTGAAGCTTTCTTT.

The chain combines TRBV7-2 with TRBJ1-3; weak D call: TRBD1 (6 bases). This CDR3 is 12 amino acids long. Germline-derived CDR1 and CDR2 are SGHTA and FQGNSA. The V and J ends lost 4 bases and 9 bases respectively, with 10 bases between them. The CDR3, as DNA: TGTGCCAGCAGCTCACAGGGTACCACCATATATTTT. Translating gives CASSSQGTTIYF.

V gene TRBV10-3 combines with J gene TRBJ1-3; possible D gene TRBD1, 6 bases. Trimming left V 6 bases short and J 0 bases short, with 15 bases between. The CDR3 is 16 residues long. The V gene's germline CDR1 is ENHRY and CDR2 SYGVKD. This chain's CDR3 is CAIRQGQFDSGNTIYF. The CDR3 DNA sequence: TGTGCCATCAGGCAAGGACAGTTCGACTCTGGAAACACCATATATTTT.

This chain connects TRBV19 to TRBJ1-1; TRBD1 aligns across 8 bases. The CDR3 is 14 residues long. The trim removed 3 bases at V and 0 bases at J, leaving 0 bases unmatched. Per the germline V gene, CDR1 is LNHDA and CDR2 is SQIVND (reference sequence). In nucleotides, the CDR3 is TGTGCCAGTAGTATGGGACAGGTGAACACTGAAGCTTTCTTT. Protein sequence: CASSMGQVNTEAFF.

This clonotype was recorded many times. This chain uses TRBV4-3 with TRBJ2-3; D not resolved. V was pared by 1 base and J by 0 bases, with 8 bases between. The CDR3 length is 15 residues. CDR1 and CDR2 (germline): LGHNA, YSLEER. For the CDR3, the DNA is TGCGCCAGCAGCCAAGGAGGAGCTAGCACAGATACGCAGTATTTT. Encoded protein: CASSQGGASTDTQYF.

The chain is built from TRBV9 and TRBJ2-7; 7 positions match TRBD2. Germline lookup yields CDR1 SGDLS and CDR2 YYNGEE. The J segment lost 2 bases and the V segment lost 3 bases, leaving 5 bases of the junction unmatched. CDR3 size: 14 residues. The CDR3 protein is CASSEYGGTYEQYF. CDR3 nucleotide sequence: TGTGCCAGCAGCGAGTACGGGGGGACCTACGAGCAGTACTTC.

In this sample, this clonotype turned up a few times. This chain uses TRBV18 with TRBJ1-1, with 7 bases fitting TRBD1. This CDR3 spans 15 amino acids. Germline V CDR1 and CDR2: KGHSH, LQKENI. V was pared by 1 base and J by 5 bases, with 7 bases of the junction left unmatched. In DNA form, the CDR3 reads TGTGCCAGCTCACCACGGACAGGCGTACGGACTGAAGCTTTCTTT. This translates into CASSPRTGVRTEAFF.

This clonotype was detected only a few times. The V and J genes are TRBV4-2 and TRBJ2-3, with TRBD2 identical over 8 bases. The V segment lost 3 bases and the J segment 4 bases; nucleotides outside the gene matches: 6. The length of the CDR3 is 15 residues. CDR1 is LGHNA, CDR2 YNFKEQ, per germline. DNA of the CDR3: TGTGCCAGCAGCCAGCCTGGAGCGGGGGCAGATACGCAGTATTTT. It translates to CASSQPGAGADTQYF.

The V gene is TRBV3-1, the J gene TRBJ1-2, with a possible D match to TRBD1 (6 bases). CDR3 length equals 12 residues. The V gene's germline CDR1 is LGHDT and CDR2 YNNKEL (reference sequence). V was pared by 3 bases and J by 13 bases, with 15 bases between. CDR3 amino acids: CASSHNTGSCTF. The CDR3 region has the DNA TGTGCCAGCAGCCATAATACAGGGTCTTGCACCTTC.

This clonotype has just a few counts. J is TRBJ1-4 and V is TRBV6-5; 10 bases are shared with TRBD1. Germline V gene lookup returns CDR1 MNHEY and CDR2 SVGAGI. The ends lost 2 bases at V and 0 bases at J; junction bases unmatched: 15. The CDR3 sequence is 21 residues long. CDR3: CASSYTVSGTGVIATNEKLFF. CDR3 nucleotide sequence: TGTGCCAGCAGTTACACCGTATCCGGGACAGGGGTGATTGCAACTAATGAAAAACTGTTTTTT.

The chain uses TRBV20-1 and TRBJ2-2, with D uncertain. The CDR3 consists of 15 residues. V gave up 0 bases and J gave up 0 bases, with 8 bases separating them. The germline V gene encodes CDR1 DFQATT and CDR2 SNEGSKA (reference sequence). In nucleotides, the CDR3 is TGCAGTGCTAGAGATCAGGCTGCGAACACCGGGGAGCTGTTTTTT. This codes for CSARDQAANTGELFF.

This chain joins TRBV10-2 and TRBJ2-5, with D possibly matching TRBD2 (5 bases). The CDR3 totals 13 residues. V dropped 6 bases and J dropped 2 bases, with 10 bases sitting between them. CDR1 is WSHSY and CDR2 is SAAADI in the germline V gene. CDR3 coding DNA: TGCGCCAGCAGACTGAGCGGTCAAGAGACCCAGTACTTC. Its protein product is CASRLSGQETQYF.

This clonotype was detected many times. Here the CDR3 DNA reads TGTGCCAGCAGCTTAAGAACAGGGGGCCCGGAGACCCAGTACTTC. Translated, it gives CASSLRTGGPETQYF. The chain is built from TRBV7-2 and TRBJ2-5; 9 bases fit TRBD1. This CDR3 contains 15 residues. Germline V lookup: CDR1 SGHTA, CDR2 FQGNSA. The V gene end was trimmed by 2 bases and the J gene end by 5 bases; junction bases not matched to a gene: 6.

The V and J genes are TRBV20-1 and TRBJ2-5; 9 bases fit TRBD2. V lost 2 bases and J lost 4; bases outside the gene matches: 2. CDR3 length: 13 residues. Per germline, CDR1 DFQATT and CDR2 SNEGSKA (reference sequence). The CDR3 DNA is TGCAGTGCTAGACGGCGGGGGGGAGAGACCCAGTACTTC. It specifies CSARRRGGETQYF.

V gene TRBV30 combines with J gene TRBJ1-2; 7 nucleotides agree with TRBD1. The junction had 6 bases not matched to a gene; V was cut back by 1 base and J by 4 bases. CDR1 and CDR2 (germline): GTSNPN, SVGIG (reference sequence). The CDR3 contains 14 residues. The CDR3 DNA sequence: TGTGCCTGGAGTGCCAACAGGGGAGGCTATGGCTACACCTTC. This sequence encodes CAWSANRGGYGYTF.

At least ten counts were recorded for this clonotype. The CDR3 spells CASSIDGAGGNQPQHF. CDR3 DNA sequence: TGTGCCAGTAGTATAGATGGGGCAGGAGGCAATCAGCCCCAGCATTTT. This chain joins TRBV19 and TRBJ1-5; weak D call: TRBD1 (5 bases). With 0 bases removed from V and 2 bases from J, the gap between germline ends came to 11 bases. The CDR3 is made up of 16 amino acids. Germline CDR1 is LNHDA and CDR2 is SQIVND (reference sequence).

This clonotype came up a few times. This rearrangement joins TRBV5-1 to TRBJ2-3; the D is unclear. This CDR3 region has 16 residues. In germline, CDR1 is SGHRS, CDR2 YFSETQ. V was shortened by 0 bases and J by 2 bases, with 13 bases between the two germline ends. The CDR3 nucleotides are TGCGCCAGCAGCTTGGCCTGGGCAGACCCCACAGATACGCAGTATTTT. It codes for CASSLAWADPTDTQYF.

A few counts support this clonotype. In nucleotides, the CDR3 is TGTGCCAGCAGCCAAGGGGACAGGGTCCCCGGGGAGCTGTTTTTT. Its protein is CASSQGDRVPGELFF. The chain couples TRBV3-1 to TRBJ2-2, with 9 nucleotides matching TRBD1. The CDR3 extends over 15 amino acids. Germline lookup yields CDR1 LGHDT and CDR2 YNNKEL (reference sequence). V was clipped by 1 base and J by 6 bases; unmatched bases: 3.

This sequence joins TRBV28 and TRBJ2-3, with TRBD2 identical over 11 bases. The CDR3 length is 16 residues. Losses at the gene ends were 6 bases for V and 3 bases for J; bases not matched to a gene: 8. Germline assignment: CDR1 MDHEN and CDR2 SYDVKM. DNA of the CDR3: TGTGCCAGCAGCTCTTACCTAGCGGGGGGAACAGATACGCAGTATTTT. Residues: CASSSYLAGGTDTQYF.

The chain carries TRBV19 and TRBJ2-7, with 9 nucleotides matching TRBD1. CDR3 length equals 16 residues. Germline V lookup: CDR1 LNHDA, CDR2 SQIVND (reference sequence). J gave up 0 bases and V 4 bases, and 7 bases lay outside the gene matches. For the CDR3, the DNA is TGTGCCAGTAGTAGAGAATCGGACAGGGGCTCCTACGAGCAGTACTTC. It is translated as CASSRESDRGSYEQYF.

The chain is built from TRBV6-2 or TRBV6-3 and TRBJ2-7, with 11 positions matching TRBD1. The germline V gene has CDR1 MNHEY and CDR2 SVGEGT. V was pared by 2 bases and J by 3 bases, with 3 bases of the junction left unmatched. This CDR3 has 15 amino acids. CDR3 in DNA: TGTGCCAGCAGTTACGGACAGGGGGCTAACTACGAGCAGTACGTC. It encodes CASSYGQGANYEQYV.